These 9 T cell receptor beta chains came from one sample sequenced in a study of blood T cell repertoires in COVID-19. The protocol was immunoSEQ multiplex PCR, while the TCRdb copy is restricted to in-frame clones and leaves out a portion. The sample consists of around 200,000 clones, around nine tenths of them appearing once. Sequenced material: peripheral blood. Receptor source: a man aged 40-50 years with acute or convalescent COVID-19.

The chain has TRBV3-1 (or the pseudogene TRBV3-2) and TRBJ2-3; 10 positions agree with TRBD2. The CDR3 runs 15 residues. In germline, CDR1 is LGHDT, CDR2 YNNKEL (reference sequence). V trimming: 0 bases; J trimming: 8 bases; junction bases outside the gene matches: 5. The DNA for the CDR3 is TGTGCCAGCAGCCAAGATATAGCGGGGGGTAGTACGCAGTATTTT. This encodes CASSQDIAGGSTQYF.

The V and J genes are TRBV6-5 and TRBJ2-7; 10 bases agree with TRBD2. This CDR3 comprises 14 residues. V lost 6 bases to trimming and J lost 5 bases; unmatched junction nucleotides: 7. Per the germline V gene, CDR1 is MNHEY and CDR2 is SVGAGI. Here the CDR3 DNA reads TGTGCCAGCAGGGCCAGCGGGAGGGCCCACGAGCAGTACTTC. Encoded protein: CASRASGRAHEQYF.

The chain recombines TRBV14 with TRBJ1-3; D is uncertain. V lost 1 base, J lost 3 bases, and 10 bases lay in between. Germline CDR1 reads SGHDN; CDR2 reads FVKESK. The CDR3 covers 15 residues. As DNA, the CDR3 is TGTGCCAGCAGCCAAGTCGCGGGGTTTGGAAACACCATATATTTT. This translates into CASSQVAGFGNTIYF.

This sequence joins TRBV27 and TRBJ1-2; 7 bases line up with TRBD1. Per the germline V gene, CDR1 is MNHEY and CDR2 is SMNVEV (reference sequence). This CDR3 comprises 16 residues. The junction had 6 bases not matched to a gene; V was cut back by 2 bases and J by 0 bases. This chain's CDR3 is CASSLHRGLANYGYTF. The CDR3 region has the DNA TGTGCCAGCAGTTTACACAGGGGACTAGCTAACTATGGCTACACCTTC.

V gene TRBV7-9 combines with J gene TRBJ2-1; D gene ambiguous. Germline loops: CDR1 SEHNR, CDR2 FQNEAQ (reference sequence). CDR3 length: 15 amino acids. V lost 1 base and J lost 3, with 10 bases in between. The CDR3 region has the DNA TGTGCCAGCAGCTTAGTACAGCCGCTCTACAATGAGCAGTTCTTC. Protein sequence: CASSLVQPLYNEQFF.

This chain links TRBV6-5 with TRBJ1-4; 7 bases are a match to TRBD1. V trimming: 2 bases; J trimming: 0 bases; junction bases outside the gene matches: 3. Germline CDR1 and CDR2: MNHEY and SVGAGI. The CDR3 spans 16 residues. CDR3 DNA sequence: TGTGCCAGCAGTTACCGGACAGGAGCAACTAATGAAAAACTGTTTTTT. Its protein is CASSYRTGATNEKLFF.

This clone was counted ten times or more. The chain is built from TRBV7-9 and TRBJ2-7; D unresolved. V was trimmed by 5 bases and J by 3 bases, leaving 14 bases between them. The CDR3 length is 14 residues. Germline-derived CDR1 and CDR2 are SEHNR and FQNEAQ (reference sequence). The CDR3 region has the DNA TGTGCCAGCAGCCCCCGGGTCCGGATCTACGAGCAGTACTTC. Its protein product is CASSPRVRIYEQYF.

CDR3 sequence reads: CAISPGLAGESTDTQYF. In nucleotides, the CDR3 is TGTGCCATCAGCCCCGGACTAGCGGGAGAGAGCACAGATACGCAGTATTTT. V gene TRBV10-3 combines with J gene TRBJ2-3; TRBD2 aligns across 13 bases. Germline values: CDR1 ENHRY, CDR2 SYGVKD. This CDR3 spans 17 amino acids. Losses at the gene ends were 6 bases for V and 0 bases for J; bases not matched to a gene: 6.

The V and J genes are TRBV11-2 and TRBJ2-5, with 10 bases aligning to TRBD2. Trimming removed 4 bases from V and 5 bases from J; junction bases left unmatched: 19. Germline V gene data show CDR1 as SGHAT and CDR2 as FQNNGV. The CDR3 has 19 residues. The CDR3 protein is CASSSDPGLARFGGETQYF. The DNA of the CDR3 is TGTGCCAGCAGCTCTGATCCGGGACTAGCGCGATTCGGCGGGGAGACCCAGTACTTC.